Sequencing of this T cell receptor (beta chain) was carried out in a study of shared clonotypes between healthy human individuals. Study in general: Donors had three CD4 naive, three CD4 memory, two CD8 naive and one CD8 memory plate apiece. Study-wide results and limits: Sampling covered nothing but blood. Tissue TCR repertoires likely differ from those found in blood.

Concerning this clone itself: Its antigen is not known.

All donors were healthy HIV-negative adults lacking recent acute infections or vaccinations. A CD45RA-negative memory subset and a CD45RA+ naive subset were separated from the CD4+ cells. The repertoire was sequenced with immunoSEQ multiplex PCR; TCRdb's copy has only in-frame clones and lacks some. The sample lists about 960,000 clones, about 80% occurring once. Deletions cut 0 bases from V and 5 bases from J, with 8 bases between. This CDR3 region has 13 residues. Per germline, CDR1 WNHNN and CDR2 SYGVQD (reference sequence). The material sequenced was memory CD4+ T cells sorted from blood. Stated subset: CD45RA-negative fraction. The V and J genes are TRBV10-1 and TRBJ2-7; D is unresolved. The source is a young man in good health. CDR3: CASSESARNEQYF. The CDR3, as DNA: TGCGCCAGCAGTGAGTCGGCTAGGAACGAGCAGTACTTC.